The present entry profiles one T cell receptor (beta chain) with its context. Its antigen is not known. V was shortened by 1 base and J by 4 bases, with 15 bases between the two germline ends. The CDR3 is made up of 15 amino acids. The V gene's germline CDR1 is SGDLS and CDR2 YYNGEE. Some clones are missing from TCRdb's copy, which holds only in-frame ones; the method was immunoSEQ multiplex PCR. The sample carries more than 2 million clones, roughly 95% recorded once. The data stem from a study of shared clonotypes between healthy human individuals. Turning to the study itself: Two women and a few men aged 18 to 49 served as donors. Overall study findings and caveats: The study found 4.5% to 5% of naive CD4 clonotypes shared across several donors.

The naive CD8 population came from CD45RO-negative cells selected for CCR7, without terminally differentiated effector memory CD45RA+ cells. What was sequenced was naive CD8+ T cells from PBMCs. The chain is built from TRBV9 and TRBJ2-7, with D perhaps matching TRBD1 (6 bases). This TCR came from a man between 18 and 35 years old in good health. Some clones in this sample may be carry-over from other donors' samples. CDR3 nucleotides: TGTGCCAGCAGCGTATACCGGACAGAACCGTACGAGCAGTACTTC. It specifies CASSVYRTEPYEQYF.